The clone carrying this T cell receptor (beta chain) was counted between two and nine times. Its antigen remains unknown. The data stem from a study of beta chain features in type 1 diabetes. Broader study findings: Whether HLA type influences TCRB rearrangement remained unresolved here. In type 1 diabetes patients, VDJ junctions had fewer insertions; deletions at these junctions were more frequent. Within each of all four CD4+ subsets, Type 1 diabetes patients had TCRB CDR3s that were moderately but significantly shorter.

Since all of the isolated RNA was reverse transcribed, expressed TCRB transcripts were what got sequenced. Each sample of naive, central memory or regulatory T cells had, on average, approximately 3.5 million reads. The data were produced by immunoSEQ multiplex PCR, yet TCRdb's version contains in-frame clones alone and is incomplete. The table includes more than 250,000 clones, approximately 20% detected once. CD4+ naive, central memory, regulatory and stem cell-like memory subsets were isolated by sorting on CD45RO/CCR7/CD25/CD127/CD95/CD27. Specimen: naive CD4+ T cells from blood. This clonotype originated in a woman in her forties with type 1 diabetes.

The CDR3 DNA is TGTGCCAGCAGCCCCGCTACAGGGGTCTATGGCTACACCTTC. It specifies CASSPATGVYGYTF. The J gene is TRBJ1-2, the V gene TRBV11-1; TRBD1 aligns across 7 bases. Germline V gives CDR1 SGHAT, CDR2 FQDESV (reference sequence). The CDR3 runs 14 residues. With V trimmed by 5 bases and J by 4 bases, 7 bases remained unmatched.